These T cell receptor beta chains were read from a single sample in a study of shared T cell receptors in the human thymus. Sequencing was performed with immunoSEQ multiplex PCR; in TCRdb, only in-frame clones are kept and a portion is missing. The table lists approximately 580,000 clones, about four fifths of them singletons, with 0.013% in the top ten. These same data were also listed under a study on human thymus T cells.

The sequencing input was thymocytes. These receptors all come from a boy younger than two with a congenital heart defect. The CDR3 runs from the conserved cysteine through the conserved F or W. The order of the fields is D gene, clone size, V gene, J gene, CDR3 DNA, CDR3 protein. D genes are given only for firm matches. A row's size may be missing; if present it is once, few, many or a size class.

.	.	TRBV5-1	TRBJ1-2	TGCGCCAGCAGCTTGTGGCAGGGAGGAAACTATGGCTACACCTTC	CASSLWQGGNYGYTF
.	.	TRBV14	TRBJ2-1	TGTGCCAGCAGCCAGCACCCCAAGGAGGGGCAGTTCTTC	CASSQHPKEGQFF
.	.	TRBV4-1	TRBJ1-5	TGCGCCAGCAGCCAAGACCCGGACAGTCGCAATCAGCCCCAGCATTTT	CASSQDPDSRNQPQHF
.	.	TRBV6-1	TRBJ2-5	TGTGCCAGCCTAGATCCCCCAGGGGCCCAGTACTTC	CASLDPPGAQYF
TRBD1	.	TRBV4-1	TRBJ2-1	TGCGCCAGCAGCCCACCCGGGACAGGGATCAATGAGCAGTTCTTC	CASSPPGTGINEQFF
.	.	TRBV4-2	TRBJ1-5	TGTGCCAGCAGCCTAGACGACACTTATCAGCCCCAGCATTTT	CASSLDDTYQPQHF
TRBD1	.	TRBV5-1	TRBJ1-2	TGCGCCAGCAGCCCCGGGACAGGGCCCCTTCGGGGCTACACCTTC	CASSPGTGPLRGYTF
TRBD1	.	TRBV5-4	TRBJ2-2	TGTGCCAGCAGCCGCCGGCGACACAGGGGGGATCCCACCGGGGAGCTGTTTTTT	CASSRRRHRGDPTGELFF
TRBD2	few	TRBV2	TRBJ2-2	TGTGCCAGCGTTCTCGGACTAGCGGCCCCCTGGGGCGCCGGGGAGCTGTTTTTT	CASVLGLAAPWGAGELFF
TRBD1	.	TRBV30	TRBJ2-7	TGTGCCTGGAGTGTTGGTCTGCGACAGGGGTTCTACGAGCAGTACTTC	CAWSVGLRQGFYEQYF
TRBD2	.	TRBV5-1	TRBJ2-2	TGCGCCAGCAGCCCCATGAGGACTAGGAACACCGGGGAGCTGTTTTTT	CASSPMRTRNTGELFF
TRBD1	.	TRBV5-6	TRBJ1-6	TGTGCCAGCAGCTTCAGGGGGGAGGATTCACCCCTCCACTTT	CASSFRGEDSPLHF
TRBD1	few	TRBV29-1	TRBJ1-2	TGCAGCGCCGGACAGGGGTATGGCTACACCTTC	CSAGQGYGYTF
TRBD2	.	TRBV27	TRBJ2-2	TGTGCCAGCAACCCATGCGGGACTAGCGGGAACGCGAACACCGGGGAGCTGTTTTTT	CASNPCGTSGNANTGELFF
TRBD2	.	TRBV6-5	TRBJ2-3	TGTGCCAGCAGTTCGAATGGACTAGCGGGAGGGCCGTGGTATTTT	CASSSNGLAGGPWYF
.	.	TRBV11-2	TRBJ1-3	TGTGCCAGCAGCTCTAGGGGAAACACCATATATTTT	CASSSRGNTIYF
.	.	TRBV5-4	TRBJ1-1	TGTGCCAGCAGCTTGGATCTCTCCACTGAAGCTTTCTTT	CASSLDLSTEAFF
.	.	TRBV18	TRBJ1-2	TGTGCCAGCTCACGGACGAGAGGGTATGGCTACACCTTC	CASSRTRGYGYTF
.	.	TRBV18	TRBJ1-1	TGTGCCAGCTCACAGGGAGGTGAAGCTTTCTTT	CASSQGGEAFF
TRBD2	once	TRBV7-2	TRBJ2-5	TGTGCCAGCAGCCCGCCGGGACTAGCGGGTACTCAAGAGACCCAGTACTTC	CASSPPGLAGTQETQYF
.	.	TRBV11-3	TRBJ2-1	TGTGCCAGCACCTCGAGGACTTGCAATGAGCAGTTCTTC	CASTSRTCNEQFF
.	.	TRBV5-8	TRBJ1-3	TGTGCCAGCAGCTCTAAACAGGTTCCCATATATTTT	CASSSKQVPIYF
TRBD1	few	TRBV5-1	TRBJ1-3	TGCGCCAGCAGCAGTGGACAGGGGCTGGGAAACACCATATATTTT	CASSSGQGLGNTIYF
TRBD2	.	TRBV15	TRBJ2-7	TGTGCCACCAGCATTAAGACGGGAGGCCCCAAACACGAGCAGTACTTC	CATSIKTGGPKHEQYF
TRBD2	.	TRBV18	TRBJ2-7	TGTGCCAGCTCACCACGGTTAGCGGGAGGGCCGAGGAACTACTACGAGCAGTACTTC	CASSPRLAGGPRNYYEQYF
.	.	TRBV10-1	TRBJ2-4	TGCGCCAGCAGTGGCCCCTTTGGGGACAACTACAACATTCAGTACTTC	CASSGPFGDNYNIQYF
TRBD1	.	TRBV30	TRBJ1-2	TGTGCCTGGAGTCAATACAGGGGGCAGTTCTATGGCTACACCTTC	CAWSQYRGQFYGYTF
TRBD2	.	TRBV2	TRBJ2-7	TGTGCCAGCACGGGAATTCCGGGACTAGCGGGAGGGTCTCAAAAAGAGCAGTACTTC	CASTGIPGLAGGSQKEQYF
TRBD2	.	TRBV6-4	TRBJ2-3	TGTGCCATCGTGAGCGGGAGGGCAGATACGCAGTATTTT	CAIVSGRADTQYF
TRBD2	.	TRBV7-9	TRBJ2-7	TGTGCCAGCAGCGCCCCACTAGCGGGGCGCTCCTACGAGCAGTACTTC	CASSAPLAGRSYEQYF
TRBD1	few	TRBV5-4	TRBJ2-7	TGTGCCAGCAGCTTGATCCATCGGGGGACAGGTCGGGGGGAGCAGTACTTC	CASSLIHRGTGRGEQYF
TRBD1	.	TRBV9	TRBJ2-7	TGTGCCAGCAGCGTCACCGCCATGGACAGGGGTGGAGAATACGAGCAGTACTTC	CASSVTAMDRGGEYEQYF
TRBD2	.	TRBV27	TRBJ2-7	TGTGCCAGCAGTTTTAGCGGGAGAGGGTACGAGCAGTACTTC	CASSFSGRGYEQYF
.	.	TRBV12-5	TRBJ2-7	TGTGCTAGTGGTTCGGGCGAGCAGTACTTC	CASGSGEQYF
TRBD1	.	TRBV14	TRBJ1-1	TGTGCCAGCAGCCAAGAGGACAGGGACACTGAAGCTTTCTTT	CASSQEDRDTEAFF
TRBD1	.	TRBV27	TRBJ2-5	TGTGCCAGCAGTTTAGCCTTTAGAGCGACAGGGGTTGGAGAGACCCAGTACTTC	CASSLAFRATGVGETQYF
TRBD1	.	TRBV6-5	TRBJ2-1	TGTGCCAGCACCCCCGGGGACAGGGGCAATGAGCAGTTCTTC	CASTPGDRGNEQFF
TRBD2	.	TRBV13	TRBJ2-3	TGTGCCAGCAGCGAAGGGACTAGCGGGAGCACAGATACGCAGTATTTT	CASSEGTSGSTDTQYF
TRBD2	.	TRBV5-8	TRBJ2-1	TGTGCCAGCAGCTTGAAGAGGGCGGGGCGGGAGGGACCATATGTGGATGAGCAGTTCTTC	CASSLKRAGREGPYVDEQFF
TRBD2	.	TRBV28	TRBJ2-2	TGTGCCAGCAGCCCTTCTAGCGGGAGGAGAGAAACCGGGGAGCTGTTTTTT	CASSPSSGRRETGELFF
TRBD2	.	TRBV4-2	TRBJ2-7	TGTGCCAGCAGCCAAGTAACCCTAGCGGGAGGTTACGCTTACGAGCAGTACTTC	CASSQVTLAGGYAYEQYF
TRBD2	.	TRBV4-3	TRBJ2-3	TGCGCCAGCAGCCTTGGGGGGGTTCTAGATACGCAGTATTTT	CASSLGGVLDTQYF
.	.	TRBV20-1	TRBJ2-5	TGCAGTGCTAGACCTCAAGAGACCCAGTACTTC	CSARPQETQYF
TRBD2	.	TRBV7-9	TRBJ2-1	TGTGCCAGCAGCTTAGGTCTAGCGGGAGCGTACAATGAGCAGTTCTTC	CASSLGLAGAYNEQFF
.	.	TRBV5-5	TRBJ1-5	TGTGCCAGCAGCTTGGCCGGGGGGGTTGATCAGCCCCAGCATTTT	CASSLAGGVDQPQHF
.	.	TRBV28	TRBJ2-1	TGTGCCAGCAGTTTAGCGGCGGGTGAGCAGTTCTTC	CASSLAAGEQFF
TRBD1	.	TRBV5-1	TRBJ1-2	TGCGCCAGCAGCTCCCGGGACAGCAAAACCTCTAACTATGGCTACACCTTC	CASSSRDSKTSNYGYTF
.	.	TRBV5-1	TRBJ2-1	TGCGCCAGCAGCTGGCTATCGGGGAGCTCCTACAATGAGCAGTTCTTC	CASSWLSGSSYNEQFF
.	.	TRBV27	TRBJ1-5	TGTGCCAGCAGTCCCCTGGGGACAAATAGCAATCAGCCCCAGCATTTT	CASSPLGTNSNQPQHF
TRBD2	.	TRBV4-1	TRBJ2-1	TGCGCCAGCAGCCAAGTTCGGACTAGCGTAAACAATGAGCAGTTCTTC	CASSQVRTSVNNEQFF
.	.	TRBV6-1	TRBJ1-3	TGTGCCAGCAGTGAAGTGGCGGACAGCTCTGGAAACACCATATATTTT	CASSEVADSSGNTIYF
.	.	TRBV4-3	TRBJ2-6	TGCGCCAGCAGCCAACAGGAAGCCTTCTCTGGGGCCAACGTCCTGACTTTC	CASSQQEAFSGANVLTF
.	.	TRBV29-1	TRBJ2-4	TGCAGCGTTGAGGGCCCGACAGGAGGATTCGACATTCAGTACTTC	CSVEGPTGGFDIQYF
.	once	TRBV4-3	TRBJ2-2	TGCGCCAGCAGCCAAGATAGGGGGGAGGGGCTGTTTTTT	CASSQDRGEGLFF
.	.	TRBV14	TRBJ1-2	TGTGCCATCAGACCGGTCGCGGACTATGGCTACACCTTC	CAIRPVADYGYTF
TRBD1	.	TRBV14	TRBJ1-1	TGTGCCAGCAGCCAAGACGGAACAGGGGGGAACACTGAAGCTTTCTTT	CASSQDGTGGNTEAFF
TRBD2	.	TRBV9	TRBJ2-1	TGTGCCAGCAGCGTAATAGGGCTAGCGGGGGACCGTGAGCAGTTCTTC	CASSVIGLAGDREQFF
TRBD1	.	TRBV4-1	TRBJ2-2	TGCGCCAGCAGCCAAGCGTGGACAGGGCACGGGGAGCTGTTTTTT	CASSQAWTGHGELFF